The 20 T cell receptor beta chains below all came from one sample that was sequenced in a study of post-analysis software for immune sequencing data (dated by TCRdb to 2014 to 2015). On the study overall, not on this receptor specifically: Patients showed significantly higher frequencies than controls for a few TRBV segments, among them TRBV5-6, TRBV5-1 and TRBV20-1.

The antigens for these receptors are not known. The library was made by PCR. This sample was sequenced with an Illumina HiSeq 2500. To reduce PCR and sequencing biases, unique molecular identifiers were incorporated into the TCR beta cDNA libraries. TCRdb reprocessing: public reads trimmed at Q25 with fastp, clones called with MiXCR, in-frame beta chains kept. Each entry merges the rows of one CDR3 protein and shows their most common DNA and genes. The sample table holds roughly 800,000 distinct CDR3 sequences, of which about 57% were seen once. The ten largest clones take up approximately 4.5% of the sample. The sequencing sample was made of blood. The receptor set was obtained from a girl aged 5 to 17 with multiple sclerosis.

The chain carries TRBV10-3 and TRBJ1-2; D perhaps matches TRBD1 (5 bases). V lost 4 bases and J 4 bases, leaving 7 bases between the germline ends. CDR3 size: 12 residues. From germline, CDR1 is ENHRY and CDR2 SYGVKD. CDR3 loop: CAISGQSYGYTF. In DNA form, the CDR3 reads TGTGCCATCAGTGGACAGAGCTATGGCTACACCTTC.

This clonotype was counted many times. The junction differs from germline at one of its ends, possibly a read error. The chain is built from TRBV5-1 and TRBJ2-5; 8 bases are shared with TRBD1. The CDR3 has 13 amino acids. Germline CDR1 SGHRS, CDR2 YFSETQ. As DNA, the CDR3 is TGTGCCAGCAGTCTTGGACAGGGCCGAGAGCAGTACTTC. Translating it yields CASSLGQGREQYF.

The chain employs TRBV5-1 and TRBJ1-2; 7 nucleotides match TRBD1. Germline V gene sequence: CDR1 SGHRS, CDR2 YFSETQ. After removal of 4 bases from V and 7 bases from J, the junction contained 7 bases not matched to a gene. CDR3 size: 13 residues. The CDR3 spells CASSPGTGAGYTF. In nucleotides, the CDR3 is TGCGCCAGCAGCCCCGGAACAGGGGCTGGCTACACCTTC.

This clonotype was seen more than once but under ten times. The chain joins TRBV20-1 to TRBJ2-4; unclear D gene. The J call may be incorrect, as the DNA end agrees better with TRBJ2-5. The germline V gene encodes CDR1 DFQATT and CDR2 SNEGSKA (reference sequence). The CDR3 runs 11 residues. DNA of the CDR3: TGCAGTGCTACGAGAGTCGAGACCCAGTACTTC. Protein sequence: CSATRVETQYF.

This sequence joins TRBV7-7 and TRBJ2-5; D ambiguous. The CDR3 has 12 residues. CDR1 is SSHAT, CDR2 FNYEAQ, per germline (reference sequence). Trimming shortened V by 9 bases and J by 5 bases, and 13 bases separated the two germline ends. The DNA for the CDR3 is TGTGCCAGTGCCGGCCTCGAGGAGACCCAGTACTTC. Protein sequence: CASAGLEETQYF.

This chain uses TRBV29-1 with TRBJ1-1; D gene unclear. V was pared by 4 bases and J by 6 bases, with 12 bases between. Germline assignment: CDR1 SQVTM and CDR2 ANQGSEA. The CDR3 covers 12 residues. The DNA for the CDR3 is TGCAGCGTTGCGTCTTCCGGCGCTGAAGCTTTCTTT. Its translation is CSVASSGAEAFF.

This chain links TRBV20-1 with TRBJ2-5, with D possibly being TRBD2 (5 bases). The CDR3 is 15 amino acids. V lost 0 bases and J lost 1, with 12 bases in between. CDR1 is DFQATT and CDR2 is SNEGSKA in the germline V gene (reference sequence). The CDR3 sequence is CSARDRRVAQETQYF. CDR3 DNA: TGCAGTGCTAGAGATAGGCGGGTTGCCCAAGAGACCCAGTACTTC.

The chain couples TRBV20-1 to TRBJ2-3; 8 bases match TRBD2. Germline CDR1 DFQATT, CDR2 SNEGSKA (reference sequence). The CDR3 has 15 amino acids. The ends lost 1 base at V and 1 base at J; junction bases unmatched: 4. Written as DNA, the CDR3 is TGCAGTGCTAGAGGCCCAGCGGGAGGCACAGATACGCAGTATTTT. Translating gives CSARGPAGGTDTQYF.

The chain uses TRBV29-1 and TRBJ1-4; D gene uncertain. Germline V gives CDR1 SQVTM, CDR2 ANQGSEA. The CDR3 totals 13 residues. V dropped 3 bases and J dropped 8 bases, with 13 bases sitting between them. In DNA form, the CDR3 reads TGCAGCGTTGAGGAAAGTCAGTACGAAAAACTGTTTTTT. Translated: CSVEESQYEKLFF.

This clonotype was recorded a few times. The chain is built from TRBV20-1 and TRBJ2-1, with D possibly being TRBD2 (5 bases). The CDR3 spans 15 residues. Germline CDR1 and CDR2: DFQATT and SNEGSKA (reference sequence). V lost 0 bases to trimming and J lost 5 bases, with 14 bases between them. This CDR3 is CSAREEADNDNEQFF. CDR3 DNA: TGCAGTGCTAGAGAAGAAGCGGATAACGACAATGAGCAGTTCTTC.

The chain carries TRBV20-1 and TRBJ1-6, with a tentative D call TRBD1 (5 bases). CDR1 and CDR2 from the germline V gene are DFQATT and SNEGSKA (reference sequence). The CDR3 totals 14 residues. V lost 4 bases, J lost 8 bases, and 15 bases lay in between. The CDR3 reads CSAMTARGDSPLHF. The CDR3 DNA is TGCAGTGCTATGACTGCCCGGGGGGATTCACCCCTCCACTTT.

This clonotype was recorded a few times. The chain uses TRBV5-6 and TRBJ2-3, with 8 nucleotides matching TRBD1. V was clipped by 1 base and J by 7 bases; unmatched bases: 5. Per the germline V gene, CDR1 is SGHDT and CDR2 is YYEEEE. The CDR3 consists of 14 residues. CDR3 loop: CASSLRTGSHTQYF. CDR3 nucleotide sequence: TGTGCCAGCAGCTTGAGGACAGGGTCCCATACGCAGTATTTT.

The sample holds a few counts of this clonotype. This sequence joins TRBV20-1 and TRBJ1-2, with no clear D. Trimming left V 0 bases short and J 5 bases short, with 10 bases between. In germline, CDR1 is DFQATT, CDR2 SNEGSKA (reference sequence). The CDR3 is 13 amino acids. The CDR3 DNA reads TGCAGTGCTAGAGAGGCCCCCGGATATGGCTACACCTTC. Protein: CSAREAPGYGYTF.

This clonotype has just a few counts. The chain employs TRBV20-1 and TRBJ2-1; TRBD2 matches at 8 bases. Germline CDR1 and CDR2: DFQATT and SNEGSKA (reference sequence). The V gene end was trimmed by 5 bases and the J gene end by 1 base; junction bases not matched to a gene: 16. This CDR3 comprises 18 residues. CDR3 amino acids: CSAFGTSLVSPSYNEQFF. The CDR3 DNA reads as TGCAGTGCTTTCGGGACTAGTTTAGTCTCACCTTCCTACAATGAGCAGTTCTTC.

The chain recombines TRBV6-6 with TRBJ2-3, with D possibly called TRBD1 or TRBD2 (5 bases each). Germline V gives CDR1 MNHNY, CDR2 SVGAGI (reference sequence). V was shortened by 5 bases and J by 1 base, with 13 bases between the two germline ends. The CDR3 is 15 residues long. CDR3 sequence reads: CASSKRGWGTDTQYF. CDR3 coding DNA: TGTGCCAGCAGTAAGAGGGGCTGGGGCACAGATACGCAGTATTTT.

The chain is built from TRBV6-5 and TRBJ2-4, with 9 bases matching TRBD1. The DNA end is more similar to TRBJ2-7, so the J call may be wrong. The CDR3 is 13 residues long. Germline V CDR1 and CDR2: MNHEY, SVGAGI. The CDR3 bases are TGTGCCAGCAGTTGGGACAGGGTTGGCGAGCAGTACTTC. Its protein product is CASSWDRVGEQYF.

This chain uses TRBV29-1 with TRBJ1-2; D is uncertain. The V end lost 3 bases, the J end lost 5 bases, and 13 bases lay between the germline ends. From germline, CDR1 is SQVTM and CDR2 ANQGSEA. This CDR3 is built from 13 residues. In DNA, the CDR3 is TGCAGCGTTGACCGACTCCGCCCGTATGGCTACACCTTC. Residues: CSVDRLRPYGYTF.

The chain employs TRBV20-1 and TRBJ1-2; no reliable D call. Germline V CDR1 and CDR2: DFQATT, SNEGSKA (reference sequence). The CDR3 length is 14 residues. With 6 bases removed from V and 6 bases from J, the gap between germline ends came to 20 bases. The CDR3 loop reads CSAPPFGRRNGYTF. The CDR3, as DNA: TGCAGTGCCCCCCCCTTTGGAAGGCGTAATGGCTACACCTTC.

The rearrangement uses TRBV20-1 and TRBJ1-5, with 7 bases identical to TRBD1. V was pared by 3 bases and J by 4 bases, with 15 bases of the junction left unmatched. This CDR3 has 17 residues. Germline CDR1 is DFQATT and CDR2 is SNEGSKA (reference sequence). The CDR3 region is CSARADRKSSGNQPQHF. The DNA of the CDR3 is TGCAGTGCTAGGGCGGACAGGAAGTCATCGGGGAATCAGCCCCAGCATTTT.

The chain is built from TRBV27 and TRBJ2-2, with D possibly TRBD1 on 6 matching bases. V dropped 10 bases and J dropped 1 base, with 10 bases sitting between them. The V gene's germline CDR1 is MNHEY and CDR2 SMNVEV (reference sequence). This CDR3 is built from 13 residues. CDR3 bases: TGTGCCACCCTACAGGGGAACACCGGGGAGCTGTTTTTT. Protein product: CATLQGNTGELFF.